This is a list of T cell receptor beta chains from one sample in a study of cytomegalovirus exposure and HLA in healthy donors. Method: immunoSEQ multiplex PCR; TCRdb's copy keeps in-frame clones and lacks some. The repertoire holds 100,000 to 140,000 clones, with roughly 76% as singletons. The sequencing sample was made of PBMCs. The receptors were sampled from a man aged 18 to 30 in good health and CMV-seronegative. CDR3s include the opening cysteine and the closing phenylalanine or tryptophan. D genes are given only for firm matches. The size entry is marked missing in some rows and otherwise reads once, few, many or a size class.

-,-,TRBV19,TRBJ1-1,TGTGCCAGTAGTGTACCCCATAGGAACACTGAAGCTTTCTTT,CASSVPHRNTEAFF
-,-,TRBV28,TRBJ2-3,TGTGCCAGCAGCCCCAACAGGGCAGGGCAGGATACGCAGTATTTT,CASSPNRAGQDTQYF
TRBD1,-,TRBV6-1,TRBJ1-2,TGTGCCAGCAGGGAGGGGGGGACAGGTCTATATGGCTACACCTTC,CASREGGTGLYGYTF
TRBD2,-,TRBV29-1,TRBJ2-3,TGCAGCGTTGACCGGGGGGGGGCAACAGATACGCAGTATTTT,CSVDRGGATDTQYF
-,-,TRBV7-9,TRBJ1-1,TGTTCCAGCAGCTTAGTGGCAGGTGAAGCTTTCTTT,CSSSLVAGEAFF
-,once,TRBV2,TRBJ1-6,TGTGCCAGCACGGACAGTAATTCACCCCTCCACTTT,CASTDSNSPLHF
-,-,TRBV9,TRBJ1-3,TGTGCCAGCAGCGTAGATCGGGGAAGGTCTGGAAACACCATATATTTT,CASSVDRGRSGNTIYF
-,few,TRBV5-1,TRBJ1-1,TGCGCCAGCAGCGTGGGACTGCAGATGAACACTGAAGCTTTCTTT,CASSVGLQMNTEAFF
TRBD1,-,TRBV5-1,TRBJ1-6,TGCGCCAGCAGCTTTGGGACAGGGGGCGGTGATGGTTCACCCCTCCACTTT,CASSFGTGGGDGSPLHF
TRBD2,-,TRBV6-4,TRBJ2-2,TGTGCCACCCAAGCAGGAGCGGGAGGCACCGGGGAGCTGTTTTTT,CATQAGAGGTGELFF
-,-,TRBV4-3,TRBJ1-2,TGCGCCAGCAGCCAAGAACCCCGGACAGTCTATGGCTACACCTTC,CASSQEPRTVYGYTF
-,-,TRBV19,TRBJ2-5,TGTGCGGTTCAGGGGTCCCCCAGAGAGACCCAGTACTTC,CAVQGSPRETQYF
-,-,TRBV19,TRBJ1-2,TGTGCCAGTAGTAACGACAGGCTATATGGCTACACCTTC,CASSNDRLYGYTF
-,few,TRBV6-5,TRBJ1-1,TGTGCCAGCAGTTACTCGCGGATGAACACTGAAGCTTTCTTT,CASSYSRMNTEAFF
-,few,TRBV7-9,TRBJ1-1,TGTGCCAGCAGCTCATGGGGGGGTACTGAAGCTTTCTTT,CASSSWGGTEAFF
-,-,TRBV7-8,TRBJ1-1,TGTGCCAGCAGCTTACTGAGGGACACTGAAGCTTTCTTT,CASSLLRDTEAFF